One TCR beta chain is described in this entry. The data originate from a study of cytomegalovirus exposure and HLA in healthy donors. CDR3 length equals 14 residues. The trim removed 7 bases at V and 1 base at J, leaving 6 bases unmatched. Germline V gene data show CDR1 as SNHLY and CDR2 as FYNNEI. The PCR made use of 60 Vbeta and 13 Jbeta primers. Produced via immunoSEQ multiplex PCR; TCRdb's table is partial and in-frame only. Of hundreds of thousands of clones listed, roughly 90% are singletons. This TCR was recovered from a woman under 30 in good health and CMV-seronegative. Sequenced material: PBMCs. This chain connects TRBV2 to TRBJ1-2, with 7 bases identical to TRBD1. Written as DNA, the CDR3 is TGTGCCAGCATTCTTGACAGGGATAACTATGGCTACACCTTC. Translating it yields CASILDRDNYGYTF.